The TCR beta chain under discussion was sequenced for a study of identical twins. V lost 0 bases and J 3 bases, leaving 12 bases between the germline ends. The V gene's germline CDR1 is DFQATT and CDR2 SNEGSKA (reference sequence). This CDR3 comprises 14 residues. Findings of the study overall: Compared with models, monozygotic twins showed more out-of-frame TCR alpha sharing.

One entry per CDR3 protein results from TCRdb running MiXCR on the 5' RACE reads. The sample has 500,000 to 650,000 distinct CDR3 sequences; 7.1% are singletons. Details on this clonotype: Its target is unknown.

Separately, the same data were catalogued under a study of yellow fever vaccine responses in identical twins.

This TCR was recovered from a woman between 18 and 29 years old in good health. Material for sequencing was PBMCs. The rearrangement uses TRBV20-1 and TRBJ2-7, with D tentatively TRBD1 (6 bases). As DNA, the CDR3 is TGCAGTGCTAGAGAGTCCCGGGACAACTACGAGCAGTACTTC. This codes for CSARESRDNYEQYF.